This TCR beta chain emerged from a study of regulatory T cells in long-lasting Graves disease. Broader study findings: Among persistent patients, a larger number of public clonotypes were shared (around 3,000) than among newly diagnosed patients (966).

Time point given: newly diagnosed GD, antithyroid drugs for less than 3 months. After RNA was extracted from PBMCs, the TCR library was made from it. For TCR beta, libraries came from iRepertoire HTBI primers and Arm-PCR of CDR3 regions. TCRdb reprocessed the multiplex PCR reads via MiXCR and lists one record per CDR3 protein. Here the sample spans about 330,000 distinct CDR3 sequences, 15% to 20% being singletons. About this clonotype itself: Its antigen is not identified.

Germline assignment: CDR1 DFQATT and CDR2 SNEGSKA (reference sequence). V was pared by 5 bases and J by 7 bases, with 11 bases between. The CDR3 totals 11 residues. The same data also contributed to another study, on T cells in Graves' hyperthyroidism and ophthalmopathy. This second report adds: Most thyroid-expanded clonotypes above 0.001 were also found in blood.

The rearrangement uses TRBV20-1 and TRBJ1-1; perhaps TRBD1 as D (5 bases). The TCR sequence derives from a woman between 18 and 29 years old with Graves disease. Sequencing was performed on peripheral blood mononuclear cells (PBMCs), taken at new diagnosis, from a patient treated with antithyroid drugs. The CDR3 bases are TGCAGTGCTTATAGGACAAGTGAAGCTTTCTTT. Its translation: CSAYRTSEAFF.